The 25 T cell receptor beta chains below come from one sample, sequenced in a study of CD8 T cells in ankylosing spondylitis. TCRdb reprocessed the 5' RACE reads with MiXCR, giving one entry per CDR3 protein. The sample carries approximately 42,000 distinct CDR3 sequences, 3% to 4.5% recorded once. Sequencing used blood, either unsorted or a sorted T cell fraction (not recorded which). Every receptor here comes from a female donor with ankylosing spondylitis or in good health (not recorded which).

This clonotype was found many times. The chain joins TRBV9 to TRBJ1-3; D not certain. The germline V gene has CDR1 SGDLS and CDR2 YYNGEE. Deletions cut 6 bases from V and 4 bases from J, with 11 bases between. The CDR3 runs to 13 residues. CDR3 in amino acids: CASTGPGGNTIYF. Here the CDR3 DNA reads TGTGCCAGCACCGGGCCGGGGGGAAACACCATATATTTT.

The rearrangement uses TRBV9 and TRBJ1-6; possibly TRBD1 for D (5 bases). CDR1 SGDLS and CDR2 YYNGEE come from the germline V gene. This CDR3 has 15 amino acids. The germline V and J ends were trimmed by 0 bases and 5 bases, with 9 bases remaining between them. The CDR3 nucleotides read TGTGCCAGCAGCGTAGATGGCAGGGATAATTCACCCCTCCACTTT. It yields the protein CASSVDGRDNSPLHF.

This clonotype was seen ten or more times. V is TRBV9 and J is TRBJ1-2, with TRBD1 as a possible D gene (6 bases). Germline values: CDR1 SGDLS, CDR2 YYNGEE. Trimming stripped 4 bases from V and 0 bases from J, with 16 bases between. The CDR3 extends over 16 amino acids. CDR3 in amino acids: CASSFRQVGANYGYTF. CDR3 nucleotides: TGTGCCAGCAGCTTCCGACAGGTGGGGGCTAACTATGGCTACACCTTC.

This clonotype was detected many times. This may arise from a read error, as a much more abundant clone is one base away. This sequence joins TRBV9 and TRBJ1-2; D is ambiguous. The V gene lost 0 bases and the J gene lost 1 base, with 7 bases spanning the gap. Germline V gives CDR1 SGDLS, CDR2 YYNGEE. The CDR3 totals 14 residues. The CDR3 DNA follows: TGTGCCAGCAGCGTAGGGGCATTTAACTATGGCTACACCTTC. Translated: CASSVGAFNYGYTF.

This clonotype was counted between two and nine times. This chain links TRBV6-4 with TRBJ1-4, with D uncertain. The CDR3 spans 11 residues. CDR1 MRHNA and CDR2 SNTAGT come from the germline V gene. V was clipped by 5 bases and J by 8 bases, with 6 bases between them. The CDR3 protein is CASSREEKLFF. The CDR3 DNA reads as TGTGCCAGCAGTAGGGAGGAAAAACTGTTTTTT.

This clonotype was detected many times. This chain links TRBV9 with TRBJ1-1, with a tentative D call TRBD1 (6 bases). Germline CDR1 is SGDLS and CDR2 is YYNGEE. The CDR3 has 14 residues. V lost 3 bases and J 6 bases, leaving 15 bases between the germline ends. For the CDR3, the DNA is TGTGCCAGCAGCGGGCGGGACACTACTTCTGAAGCTTTCTTT. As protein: CASSGRDTTSEAFF.

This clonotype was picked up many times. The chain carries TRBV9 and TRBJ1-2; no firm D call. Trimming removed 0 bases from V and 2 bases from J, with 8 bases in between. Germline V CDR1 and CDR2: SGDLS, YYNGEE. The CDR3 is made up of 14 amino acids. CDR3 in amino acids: CASSVDTGNYGYTF. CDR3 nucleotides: TGTGCCAGCAGCGTAGACACGGGCAACTATGGCTACACCTTC.

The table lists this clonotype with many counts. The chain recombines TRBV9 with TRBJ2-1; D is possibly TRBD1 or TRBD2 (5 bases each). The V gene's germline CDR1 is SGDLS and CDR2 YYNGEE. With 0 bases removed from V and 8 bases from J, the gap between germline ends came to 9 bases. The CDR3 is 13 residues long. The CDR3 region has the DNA TGTGCCAGCAGCGTAGATAGGGGAGATGAGCAGTTCTTC. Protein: CASSVDRGDEQFF.

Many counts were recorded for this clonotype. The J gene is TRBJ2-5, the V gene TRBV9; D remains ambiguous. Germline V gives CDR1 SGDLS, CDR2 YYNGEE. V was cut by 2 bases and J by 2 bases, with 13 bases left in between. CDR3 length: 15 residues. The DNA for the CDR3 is TGTGCCAGCAGCGTCCGACACCTCCCTCAAGAGACCCAGTACTTC. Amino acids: CASSVRHLPQETQYF.

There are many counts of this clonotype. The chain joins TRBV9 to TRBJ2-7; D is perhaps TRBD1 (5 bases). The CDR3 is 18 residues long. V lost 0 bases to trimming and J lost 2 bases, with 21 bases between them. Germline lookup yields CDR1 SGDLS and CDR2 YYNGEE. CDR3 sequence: CASSVGPQTAAGTYEQYF. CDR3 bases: TGTGCCAGCAGCGTAGGTCCTCAGACAGCCGCAGGGACCTACGAGCAGTACTTC.

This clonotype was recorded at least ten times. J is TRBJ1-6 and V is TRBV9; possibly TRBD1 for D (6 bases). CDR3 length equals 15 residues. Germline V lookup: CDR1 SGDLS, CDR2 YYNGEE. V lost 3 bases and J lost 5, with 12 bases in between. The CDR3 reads CASSAGQTHNSPLHF. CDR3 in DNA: TGTGCCAGCAGCGCCGGACAGACCCATAATTCACCCCTCCACTTT.

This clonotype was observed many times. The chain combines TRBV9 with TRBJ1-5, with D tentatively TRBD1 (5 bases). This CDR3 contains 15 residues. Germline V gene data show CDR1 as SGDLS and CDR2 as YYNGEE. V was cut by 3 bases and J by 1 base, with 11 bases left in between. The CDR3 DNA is TGTGCCAGCAGCGAAGCAGGGTTAAGCAATCAGCCCCAGCATTTT. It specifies CASSEAGLSNQPQHF.

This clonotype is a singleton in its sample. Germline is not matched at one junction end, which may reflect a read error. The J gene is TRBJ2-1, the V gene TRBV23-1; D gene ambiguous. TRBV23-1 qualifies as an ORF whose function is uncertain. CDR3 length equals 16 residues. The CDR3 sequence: CASSQPVHPDPNEQFF. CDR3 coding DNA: TGTGCCAGCAGTCAACCGGTGCACCCTGACCCCAATGAGCAGTTCTTC.

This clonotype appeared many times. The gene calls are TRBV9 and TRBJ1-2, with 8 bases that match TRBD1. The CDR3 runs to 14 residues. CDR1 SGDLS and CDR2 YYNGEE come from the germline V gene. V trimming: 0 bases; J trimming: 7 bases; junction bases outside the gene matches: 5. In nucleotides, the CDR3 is TGTGCCAGCAGCGTAGAACAGGGGGAAGGTGGCTACACCTTC. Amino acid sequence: CASSVEQGEGGYTF. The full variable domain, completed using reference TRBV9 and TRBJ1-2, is DSGVTQTPKHLITATGQRVTLRCSPRSGDLSVYWYQQSLDQGLQFLIQYYNGEERAKGNILERFSAQQFPDLHSELNLSSLELGDSALYFCASSVEQGEGGYTFGSGTRLTVV.

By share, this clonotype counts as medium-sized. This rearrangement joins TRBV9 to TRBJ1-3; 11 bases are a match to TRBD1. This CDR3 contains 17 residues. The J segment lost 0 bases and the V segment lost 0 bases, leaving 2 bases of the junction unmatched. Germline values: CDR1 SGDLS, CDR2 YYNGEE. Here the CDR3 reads CASSVEGTGGSGNTIYF. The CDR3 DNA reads TGTGCCAGCAGCGTAGAAGGGACAGGGGGCTCTGGAAACACCATATATTTT. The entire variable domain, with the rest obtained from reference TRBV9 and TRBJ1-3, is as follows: DSGVTQTPKHLITATGQRVTLRCSPRSGDLSVYWYQQSLDQGLQFLIQYYNGEERAKGNILERFSAQQFPDLHSELNLSSLELGDSALYFCASSVEGTGGSGNTIYFGEGSWLTVV.

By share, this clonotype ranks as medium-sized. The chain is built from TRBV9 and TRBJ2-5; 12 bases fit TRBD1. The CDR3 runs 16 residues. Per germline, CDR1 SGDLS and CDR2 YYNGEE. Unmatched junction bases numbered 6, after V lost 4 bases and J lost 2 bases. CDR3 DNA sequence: TGTGCCAGCAGCTCCGGGACAGGGGGCGTTCAAGAGACCCAGTACTTC. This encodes CASSSGTGGVQETQYF.

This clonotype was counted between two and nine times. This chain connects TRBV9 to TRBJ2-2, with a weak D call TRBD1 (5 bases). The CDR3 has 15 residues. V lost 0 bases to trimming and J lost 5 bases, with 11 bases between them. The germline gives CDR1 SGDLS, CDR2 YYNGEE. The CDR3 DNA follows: TGTGCCAGCAGCGTAGACCAGGGTGGAACCGGGGAGCTGTTTTTT. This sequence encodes CASSVDQGGTGELFF.

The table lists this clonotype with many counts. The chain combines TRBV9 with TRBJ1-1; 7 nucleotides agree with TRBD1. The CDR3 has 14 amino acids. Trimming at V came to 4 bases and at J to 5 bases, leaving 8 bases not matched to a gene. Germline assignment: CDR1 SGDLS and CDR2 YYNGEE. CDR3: CASSLGQVETEAFF. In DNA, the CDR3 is TGTGCCAGCAGCCTAGGACAGGTGGAGACTGAAGCTTTCTTT.

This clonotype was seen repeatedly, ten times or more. The CDR3 sequence is CASSGGTGGDYEQYF. In DNA, the CDR3 is TGTGCCAGCAGCGGAGGGACAGGGGGGGATTACGAGCAGTACTTC. The chain carries TRBV9 and TRBJ2-7; the match to TRBD1 covers 11 bases. The V segment lost 3 bases and the J segment 4 bases; nucleotides outside the gene matches: 6. The CDR3 is 15 amino acids. Per germline, CDR1 SGDLS and CDR2 YYNGEE.

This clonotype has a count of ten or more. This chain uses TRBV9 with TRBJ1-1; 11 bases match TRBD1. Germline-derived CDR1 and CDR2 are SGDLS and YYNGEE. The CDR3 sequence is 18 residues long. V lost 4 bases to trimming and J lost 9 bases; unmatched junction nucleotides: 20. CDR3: CASSPLIGTGGNTDKAFF. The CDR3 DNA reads TGTGCCAGCAGCCCCCTTATCGGGACAGGGGGTAACACTGATAAAGCTTTCTTT. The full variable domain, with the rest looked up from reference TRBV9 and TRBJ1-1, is DSGVTQTPKHLITATGQRVTLRCSPRSGDLSVYWYQQSLDQGLQFLIQYYNGEERAKGNILERFSAQQFPDLHSELNLSSLELGDSALYFCASSPLIGTGGNTDKAFFGQGTRLTVV.

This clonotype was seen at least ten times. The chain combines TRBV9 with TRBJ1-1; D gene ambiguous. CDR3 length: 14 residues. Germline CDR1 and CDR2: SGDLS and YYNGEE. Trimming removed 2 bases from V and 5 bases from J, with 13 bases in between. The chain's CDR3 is CASSVRSVGTEAFF. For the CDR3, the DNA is TGTGCCAGCAGCGTCAGGTCCGTGGGAACTGAAGCTTTCTTT.

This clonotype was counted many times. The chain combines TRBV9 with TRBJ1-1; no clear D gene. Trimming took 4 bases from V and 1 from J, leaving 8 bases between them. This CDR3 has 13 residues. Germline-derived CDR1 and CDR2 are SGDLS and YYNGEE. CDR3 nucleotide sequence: TGTGCCAGCAGCCTGCGACAGAACACTGAAGCTTTCTTT. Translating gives CASSLRQNTEAFF.

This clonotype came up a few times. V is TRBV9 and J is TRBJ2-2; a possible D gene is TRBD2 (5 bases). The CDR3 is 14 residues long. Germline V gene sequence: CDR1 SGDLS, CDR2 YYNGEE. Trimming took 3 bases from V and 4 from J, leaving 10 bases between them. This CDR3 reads CASSAGVSTGELFF. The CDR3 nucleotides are TGTGCCAGCAGCGCCGGGGTGAGCACCGGGGAGCTGTTTTTT.

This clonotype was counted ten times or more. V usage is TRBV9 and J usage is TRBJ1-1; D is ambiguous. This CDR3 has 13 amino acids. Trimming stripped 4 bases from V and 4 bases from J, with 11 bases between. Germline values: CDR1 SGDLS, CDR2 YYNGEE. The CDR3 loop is CASSHGSLTEAFF. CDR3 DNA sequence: TGTGCCAGCAGCCACGGGTCCCTCACTGAAGCTTTCTTT.

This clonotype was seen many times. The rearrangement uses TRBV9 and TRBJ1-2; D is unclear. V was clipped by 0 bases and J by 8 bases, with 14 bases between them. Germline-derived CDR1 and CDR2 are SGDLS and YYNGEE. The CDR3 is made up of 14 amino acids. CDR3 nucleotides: TGTGCCAGCAGCGTAGGAGATGAGACTCCGGGCTACACCTTC. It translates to CASSVGDETPGYTF. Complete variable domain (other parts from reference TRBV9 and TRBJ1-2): DSGVTQTPKHLITATGQRVTLRCSPRSGDLSVYWYQQSLDQGLQFLIQYYNGEERAKGNILERFSAQQFPDLHSELNLSSLELGDSALYFCASSVGDETPGYTFGSGTRLTVV.